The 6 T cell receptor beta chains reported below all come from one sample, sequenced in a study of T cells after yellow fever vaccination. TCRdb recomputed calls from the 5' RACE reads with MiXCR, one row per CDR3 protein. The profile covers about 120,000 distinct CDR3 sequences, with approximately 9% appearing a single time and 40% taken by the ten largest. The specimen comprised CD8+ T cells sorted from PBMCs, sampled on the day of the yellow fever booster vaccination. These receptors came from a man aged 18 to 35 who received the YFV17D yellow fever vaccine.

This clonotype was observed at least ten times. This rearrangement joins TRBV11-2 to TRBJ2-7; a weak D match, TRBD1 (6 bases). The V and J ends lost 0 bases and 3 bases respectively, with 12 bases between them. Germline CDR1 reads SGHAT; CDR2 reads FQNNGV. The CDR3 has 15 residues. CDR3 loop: CASSLEVTGNYEQYV. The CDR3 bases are TGTGCCAGCAGCTTAGAAGTGACAGGTAACTACGAGCAGTACGTC.

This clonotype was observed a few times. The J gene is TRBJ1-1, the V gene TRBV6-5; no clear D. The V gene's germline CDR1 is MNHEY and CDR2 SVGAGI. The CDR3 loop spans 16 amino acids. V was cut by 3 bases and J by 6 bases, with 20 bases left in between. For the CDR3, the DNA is TGTGCCAGCAGTTATTCAGCTTCCCATAGGGTGGCTGAAGCTTTCTTT. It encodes CASSYSASHRVAEAFF.

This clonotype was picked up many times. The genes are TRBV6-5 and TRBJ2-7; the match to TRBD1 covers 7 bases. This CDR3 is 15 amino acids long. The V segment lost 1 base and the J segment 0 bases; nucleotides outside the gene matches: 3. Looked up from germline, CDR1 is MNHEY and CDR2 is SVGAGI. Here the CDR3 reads CASSYWTGSSYEQYF. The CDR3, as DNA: TGTGCCAGCAGTTACTGGACAGGAAGCTCCTACGAGCAGTACTTC.

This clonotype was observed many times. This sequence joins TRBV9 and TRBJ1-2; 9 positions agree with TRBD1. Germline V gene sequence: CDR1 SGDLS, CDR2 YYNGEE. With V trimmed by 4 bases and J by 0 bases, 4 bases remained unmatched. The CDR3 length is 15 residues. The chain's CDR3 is CASSPRTGANYGYTF. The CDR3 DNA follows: TGTGCCAGCAGCCCCCGGACAGGGGCTAACTATGGCTACACCTTC. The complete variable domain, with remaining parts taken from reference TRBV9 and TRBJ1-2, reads DSGVTQTPKHLITATGQRVTLRCSPRSGDLSVYWYQQSLDQGLQFLIQYYNGEERAKGNILERFSAQQFPDLHSELNLSSLELGDSALYFCASSPRTGANYGYTFGSGTRLTVV.

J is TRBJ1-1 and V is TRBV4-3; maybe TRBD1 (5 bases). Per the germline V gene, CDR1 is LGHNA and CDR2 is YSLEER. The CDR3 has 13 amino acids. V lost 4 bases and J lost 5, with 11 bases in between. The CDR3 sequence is CASSPRGGTEAFF. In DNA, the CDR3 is TGCGCCAGCAGCCCCCGGGGGGGGACTGAAGCTTTCTTT.

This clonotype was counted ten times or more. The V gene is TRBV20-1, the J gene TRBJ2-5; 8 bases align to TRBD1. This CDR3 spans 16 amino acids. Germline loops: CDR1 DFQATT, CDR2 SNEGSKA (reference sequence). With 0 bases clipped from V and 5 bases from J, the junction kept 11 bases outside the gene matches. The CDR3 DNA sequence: TGCAGTGCTAGAGATCTGGGGCAGGGGGCTTGGGAGACCCAGTACTTC. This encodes CSARDLGQGAWETQYF.